Presented here are 30 T cell receptor beta chains from one specimen sequenced in a study of human T cells and chemical hapten exposure. Time point indicated: patch test 3, about 24 weeks after DPC sensitization. This sample's treatment: therapeutic diphenylcyclopropenone sensitization with weekly scalp DPC. Each CDR3 protein is one row after TCRdb ran MiXCR on the RACE reads. Among fewer than 80,000 distinct CDR3 sequences listed, about 10% were seen once. The starting material was whole blood, obtained in connection with sensitization to the hapten diphenylcyclopropenone (DPC). These receptors all come from a woman aged 30 to 39 with alopecia areata. Some clones in this sample may be carry-over from other donors' samples.

V usage is TRBV6-1 and J usage is TRBJ1-1; D might be TRBD1 (5 bases). Germline CDR1 reads MNHNS; CDR2 reads SASEGT. This CDR3 is 15 amino acids long. V dropped 2 bases and J dropped 0 bases, with 10 bases sitting between them. CDR3 residues: CASSEPDRLNTEAFF. In DNA, the CDR3 is TGTGCCAGCAGTGAACCCGACAGATTGAACACTGAAGCTTTCTTT.

This clonotype was observed many times. This chain links TRBV6-5 with TRBJ2-5, with TRBD2 as a possible D gene (6 bases). The CDR3 covers 16 residues. The V end lost 0 bases, the J end lost 5 bases, and 16 bases lay between the germline ends. Germline V gives CDR1 MNHEY, CDR2 SVGAGI. The CDR3 spells CASSYSPGVFGETQYF. In nucleotides, the CDR3 is TGTGCCAGCAGTTACTCCCCGGGGGTATTTGGGGAGACCCAGTACTTC.

This clonotype has only a few counts. The chain combines TRBV7-9 with TRBJ1-3; TRBD1 is a possible D gene (6 bases). The length of the CDR3 is 17 residues. CDR1 is SEHNR and CDR2 is FQNEAQ in the germline V gene (reference sequence). V was cut by 1 base and J by 2 bases, with 15 bases left in between. In DNA, the CDR3 is TGTGCCAGCAGCTTAGGAGCCTCAGGGGAGGCTGGAAACACCATATATTTT. It encodes CASSLGASGEAGNTIYF.

This clonotype came up a few times. The chain has TRBV6-6 and TRBJ1-5, with D unresolved. Germline-derived CDR1 and CDR2 are MNHNY and SVGAGI (reference sequence). The germline V and J ends were trimmed by 6 bases and 3 bases, with 9 bases remaining between them. The CDR3 spans 13 residues. The CDR3 DNA is TGTGCCAGCAGCACGGACCCCAATCAGCCCCAGCATTTT. It yields the protein CASSTDPNQPQHF.

In this sample, this clonotype turned up a few times. This sequence joins TRBV7-6 and TRBJ2-7; 7 positions match TRBD1. Germline V gene lookup returns CDR1 SGHVS and CDR2 FNYEAQ. The CDR3 totals 17 residues. V trimming: 4 bases; J trimming: 0 bases; junction bases outside the gene matches: 12. CDR3 coding DNA: TGTGCCAGCAGCTCCAGGACCCCCACAGGGGACTCCTACGAGCAGTACTTC. Its protein product is CASSSRTPTGDSYEQYF.

This clonotype came up a few times. The V and J genes are TRBV28 and TRBJ2-3, with D possibly TRBD2 on 7 matching bases. Trimming shortened V by 5 bases and J by 6 bases, and 18 bases separated the two germline ends. This CDR3 has 15 residues. The germline gives CDR1 MDHEN, CDR2 SYDVKM. The CDR3: CASSLAGAGMDTQYF. CDR3 DNA: TGTGCCAGCAGTCTGGCGGGGGCAGGGATGGATACGCAGTATTTT.

This clonotype was counted only a few times. The gene calls are TRBV10-3 and TRBJ2-7; D is uncertain. The V end lost 3 bases, the J end lost 7 bases, and 10 bases lay between the germline ends. Germline CDR1 ENHRY, CDR2 SYGVKD. This CDR3 is built from 12 residues. CDR3 amino acids: CAISDPTREQYF. Here the CDR3 DNA reads TGTGCCATCAGTGACCCCACTCGTGAGCAGTACTTC.

This clonotype has a handful of counts. The J gene is TRBJ2-5, the V gene TRBV9; D unclear. Germline CDR1 and CDR2: SGDLS and YYNGEE. This CDR3 region has 14 residues. V dropped 0 bases and J dropped 1 base, with 7 bases sitting between them. CDR3: CASSVGGLQETQYF. CDR3 in DNA: TGTGCCAGCAGCGTAGGAGGCCTCCAAGAGACCCAGTACTTC.

A few counts support this clonotype. The rearrangement links TRBV27 to TRBJ2-3, with D unresolved. Trimming took off 7 bases at V and 1 base at J, with 15 bases between the two ends. CDR1 is MNHEY, CDR2 SMNVEV, per germline (reference sequence). This CDR3 spans 15 amino acids. The CDR3 is CASTLTQAGTDTQYF. In DNA form, the CDR3 reads TGTGCCAGCACCCTGACCCAGGCGGGCACAGATACGCAGTATTTT.

Only a few counts were recorded for this clonotype. The chain recombines TRBV10-2 with TRBJ1-2; D unclear. Trimming took off 1 base at V and 4 bases at J, with 19 bases between the two ends. This CDR3 contains 17 residues. Germline loops: CDR1 WSHSY, CDR2 SAAADI. The CDR3 spells CASSELVRLGPGYGYTF. In DNA form, the CDR3 reads TGCGCCAGCAGTGAGTTGGTCAGGTTAGGGCCTGGCTATGGCTACACCTTC.

This chain links TRBV10-2 with TRBJ2-3; 7 nucleotides match TRBD1. The CDR3 extends over 15 amino acids. Germline assignment: CDR1 WSHSY and CDR2 SAAADI. The trim removed 7 bases at V and 2 bases at J, leaving 9 bases unmatched. CDR3 nucleotide sequence: TGCGCCAGCATACCTGACAGGGACCACACAGATACGCAGTATTTT. The encoded protein is CASIPDRDHTDTQYF.

This clonotype was counted a few times. DNA for the CDR3: TGTGCCAGCAGCTACGCGACTAGAGGGGGTGCCGGGGAGCTGTTTTTT. Protein: CASSYATRGGAGELFF. V gene TRBV11-2 combines with J gene TRBJ2-2; D might be TRBD1 or TRBD2, each matching 6 bases. The CDR3 extends over 16 amino acids. CDR1 is SGHAT and CDR2 is FQNNGV in the germline V gene. The V end was cut by 4 bases, the J end by 6 bases, with 18 bases between.

This clonotype was counted between two and nine times. The rearrangement joins TRBV12-3 or TRBV12-4 to TRBJ2-3; 9 bases agree with TRBD2. The CDR3 totals 16 residues. Trimming cost V 4 bases and J 6 bases; bases outside gene matches: 11. Written as DNA, the CDR3 is TGTGCCAGCAGTTCCACCGGGACTAGCTCCACGGATACGCAGTATTTT. This translates into CASSSTGTSSTDTQYF.

This clonotype was picked up many times. V and J are TRBV10-3 and TRBJ1-5, with no clear D. Germline CDR1 reads ENHRY; CDR2 reads SYGVKD. The CDR3 spans 14 residues. With 4 bases removed from V and 1 base from J, the gap between germline ends came to 8 bases. The CDR3 DNA sequence: TGTGCCATCAGTGTCCAGGAGAGCAATCAGCCCCAGCATTTT. Protein: CAISVQESNQPQHF.

This clonotype was recorded at least ten times. The chain recombines TRBV20-1 with TRBJ1-1, with a tentative D call TRBD1 (5 bases). V was cut by 7 bases and J by 3 bases, with 15 bases left in between. This CDR3 is 13 amino acids long. The germline CDR1 and CDR2 sequences are DFQATT and SNEGSKA (reference sequence). The CDR3 reads CSVRRGGYTEAFF. The CDR3, as DNA: TGCAGTGTCAGACGGGGGGGGTACACTGAAGCTTTCTTT.

The chain combines TRBV7-8 with TRBJ2-4; the D gene is possibly TRBD2 (6 bases). There are 18 residues in the CDR3. Germline CDR1 reads SGHVS; CDR2 reads FQNEAQ. V was shortened by 5 bases and J by 0 bases, with 20 bases between the two germline ends. CDR3 amino acids: CASSPTSGAVKAKNIQYF. The CDR3 nucleotides read TGTGCCAGCAGCCCCACCTCGGGAGCGGTTAAAGCCAAAAACATTCAGTACTTC.

This clonotype was seen a handful of times. The chain has TRBV6-2 or TRBV6-3 and TRBJ1-2, with 8 bases matching TRBD1. The CDR3 is 14 residues long. Germline V CDR1 and CDR2: MNHEY, SVGEGT. The V gene end was trimmed by 5 bases and the J gene end by 3 bases; junction bases not matched to a gene: 5. This CDR3 is CASSKTGVDYGYTF. In DNA, the CDR3 is TGTGCCAGCAGTAAGACAGGGGTCGACTATGGCTACACCTTC.

This clonotype showed up just a few times. The chain combines TRBV11-2 with TRBJ2-7, with a weak D call TRBD2 (6 bases). V was shortened by 6 bases and J by 2 bases, with 17 bases between the two germline ends. The CDR3 sequence is 15 residues long. CDR1 and CDR2 from the germline V gene are SGHAT and FQNNGV. The CDR3 sequence: CASRLIAVEAYEQYF. CDR3 coding DNA: TGTGCCAGCAGATTAATAGCGGTAGAAGCCTACGAGCAGTACTTC. The variable domain in full, completed from reference TRBV11-2 and TRBJ2-7, reads EAGVAQSPRYKIIEKRQSVAFWCNPISGHATLYWYQQILGQGPKLLIQFQNNGVVDDSQLPKDRFSAERLKGVDSTLKIQPAKLEDSAVYLCASRLIAVEAYEQYFGPGTRLTVT.

In this sample, this clonotype turned up a few times. This sequence joins TRBV7-2 and TRBJ1-4; D unresolved. The length of the CDR3 is 16 residues. Trimming took 5 bases from V and 0 from J, leaving 13 bases between them. Germline CDR1 reads SGHTA; CDR2 reads FQGNSA. The chain's CDR3 is CASSRHPGSTNEKLFF. The CDR3 nucleotides read TGTGCCAGCAGCCGACACCCAGGTTCAACTAATGAAAAACTGTTTTTT.

This clonotype came up many times. The chain links TRBV11-2 to TRBJ2-1; 9 bases are a match to TRBD2. Germline loops: CDR1 SGHAT, CDR2 FQNNGV. The CDR3 covers 15 residues. V lost 5 bases, J lost 4 bases, and 6 bases stayed unmatched. CDR3 protein: CASSVSGGPYNEQFF. For the CDR3, the DNA is TGTGCCAGCAGCGTAAGCGGGGGGCCTTACAATGAGCAGTTCTTC.

This clonotype has more than one count but fewer than ten. V and J are TRBV19 and TRBJ2-2; D unclear. There are 14 residues in the CDR3. Deletions cut 5 bases from V and 6 bases from J, with 13 bases between. Germline V CDR1 and CDR2: LNHDA, SQIVND (reference sequence). CDR3 nucleotides: TGTGCCAGTAGTCGGAAGCCTCCCCCCGGGGAGCTGTTTTTT. This codes for CASSRKPPPGELFF.

The sample holds many counts of this clonotype. The V call is TRBV29-1, the J call TRBJ1-2; 8 bases are shared with TRBD1. CDR3 length: 11 residues. The trim removed 4 bases at V and 8 bases at J, leaving 3 bases unmatched. Germline loops: CDR1 SQVTM, CDR2 ANQGSEA. As DNA, the CDR3 is TGCAGCGTTGCACAGGGGGAAGGCTACACCTTC. Its protein product is CSVAQGEGYTF.

The gene calls are TRBV5-4 and TRBJ2-7; unclear D gene. CDR1 is SGHNT and CDR2 is YYREEE in the germline V gene (reference sequence). The CDR3 consists of 13 residues. Deletions cut 2 bases from V and 5 bases from J, with 11 bases between. CDR3 bases: TGTGCCAGCAGCTTCCCGGGTCAGGACGAGCAGTACTTC. Residues: CASSFPGQDEQYF.

This clonotype was recorded at least ten times. V and J are TRBV18 and TRBJ1-4; D call uncertain. The CDR3 consists of 15 residues. CDR1 is KGHSH and CDR2 is LQKENI in the germline V gene. V shed 7 bases and J shed 2 bases, with 14 bases lying between them. The CDR3 nucleotides are TGTGCCAGCTTCTCCAGTCCCGGGACTAATGAAAAACTGTTTTTT. Protein product: CASFSSPGTNEKLFF.

There are a few counts of this clonotype. V usage is TRBV7-6 and J usage is TRBJ1-1, with a possible D match to TRBD1 (6 bases). This CDR3 has 17 residues. Germline-derived CDR1 and CDR2 are SGHVS and FNYEAQ. The V and J ends lost 5 bases and 2 bases respectively, with 21 bases between them. CDR3 amino acids: CASSAGYRVRINTEAFF. The CDR3 nucleotides are TGTGCCAGCAGCGCGGGCTACAGGGTGAGGATTAACACTGAAGCTTTCTTT.

This clonotype was found many times. The chain employs TRBV6-1 and TRBJ2-6, with D possibly being TRBD1 (6 bases). The CDR3 runs 15 residues. Germline V gene sequence: CDR1 MNHNS, CDR2 SASEGT. V lost 5 bases to trimming and J lost 3 bases, with 11 bases between them. DNA of the CDR3: TGTGCCAGCAGTTTAGACAGGTTTGGGGCCAACGTCCTGACTTTC. This translates into CASSLDRFGANVLTF.

The rearrangement links TRBV9 to TRBJ1-5; tentative D call: TRBD1 (5 bases). Germline V CDR1 and CDR2: SGDLS, YYNGEE. This CDR3 comprises 16 residues. Trimming cost V 0 bases and J 2 bases, with 12 bases left between them. CDR3 amino acids: CASSVGDSGGNQPQHF. For the CDR3, the DNA is TGTGCCAGCAGCGTAGGGGACTCCGGAGGCAATCAGCCCCAGCATTTT.

The sample holds many counts of this clonotype. The J gene is TRBJ2-1, the V gene TRBV7-2; D is possibly TRBD1 (6 bases). Germline CDR1 and CDR2: SGHTA and FQGNSA. The V gene lost 1 base and the J gene lost 4 bases, with 8 bases spanning the gap. This CDR3 comprises 14 residues. CDR3 sequence (DNA): TGTGCCAGCAGCTTAGGGACAGAATACAATGAGCAGTTCTTC. Its protein is CASSLGTEYNEQFF.

This clonotype was detected only a few times. This sequence joins TRBV12-3 or TRBV12-4 and TRBJ2-1, with 9 nucleotides matching TRBD1. The CDR3 contains 14 residues. J was trimmed by 1 base and V by 10 bases; bases with no gene match: 5. CDR3 residues: CAISDRGSYNEQFF. The CDR3 nucleotides are TGTGCCATCTCGGACAGGGGTTCCTACAATGAGCAGTTCTTC.

The V and J genes are TRBV11-2 and TRBJ2-3, with a tentative D call TRBD1 (6 bases). V was shortened by 0 bases and J by 3 bases, with 10 bases between the two germline ends. CDR3 length: 15 residues. Germline V gene lookup returns CDR1 SGHAT and CDR2 FQNNGV. CDR3 protein: CASSLEGAWTDTQYF. CDR3 in DNA: TGTGCCAGCAGCTTAGAGGGGGCTTGGACAGATACGCAGTATTTT. The entire variable domain, with the rest obtained from reference TRBV11-2 and TRBJ2-3, is as follows: EAGVAQSPRYKIIEKRQSVAFWCNPISGHATLYWYQQILGQGPKLLIQFQNNGVVDDSQLPKDRFSAERLKGVDSTLKIQPAKLEDSAVYLCASSLEGAWTDTQYFGPGTRLTVL.